This T cell receptor beta chain was observed in a study of OX40 agonist ivuxolimab in advanced cancers. Clones were sequenced by immunoSEQ multiplex PCR, and TCRdb holds only the in-frame ones, with some missing. Among about 69,000 clones, almost 90% were seen once, and the ten largest hold 8% to 11%. Germline V gene sequence: CDR1 LNHDA, CDR2 SQIVND (reference sequence). Trimming took 5 bases from V and 9 from J, leaving 14 bases between them. The CDR3 runs to 13 residues. The genes are TRBV19 and TRBJ2-1; D not resolved. This clonotype was obtained from an adult with an advanced solid tumor such as melanoma, head and neck, liver or kidney cancer. The sequenced sample was CD4+ or CD8+ T cells sorted from blood, obtained in a trial of the OX40 agonist ivuxolimab. CDR3 bases: TGTGCCAGTAGTGCGTACCTGCCTAGTGAGCAGTTCTTC. Protein product: CASSAYLPSEQFF.